This TCR beta chain was sequenced in a study of T-cell memory formation after mild COVID-19. On the study more broadly: TCR clustering was largely donor specific. Study-wide results and limits: CD8+ contracting clones occupied EMRA, while CD4+ ones occupied mainly CM and EM. Some responding clones appeared in pre-infection memory, suggesting cross-reactive memory joined.

It was 5'RACE with constant-segment primers that produced the TCR alpha and TCR beta cDNA libraries, which carried sample barcodes and UMIs. TCRdb reprocessed the 5' RACE reads with MiXCR, giving one entry per CDR3 protein. The data show about 81,000 distinct CDR3 sequences, approximately 25% seen once. Germline CDR1 reads SGHTA; CDR2 reads FQGNSA. CDR3 length: 16 amino acids. V dropped 5 bases and J dropped 5 bases, with 19 bases sitting between them. This clonotype was observed a handful of times. What it recognizes is unknown. The sequenced sample consisted of PBMCs or a T cell subset sorted from them (not recorded which). The genes are TRBV7-2 and TRBJ1-5; D unclear. The receptor comes from a man younger than 35 who had mild COVID-19 (a few samples of this study predate the infection). Cell type and time point are not known. The CDR3 protein is CASSPEGPPRDQPQHF. The CDR3 nucleotides read TGTGCCAGCAGCCCCGAAGGACCGCCGAGGGATCAGCCCCAGCATTTT.